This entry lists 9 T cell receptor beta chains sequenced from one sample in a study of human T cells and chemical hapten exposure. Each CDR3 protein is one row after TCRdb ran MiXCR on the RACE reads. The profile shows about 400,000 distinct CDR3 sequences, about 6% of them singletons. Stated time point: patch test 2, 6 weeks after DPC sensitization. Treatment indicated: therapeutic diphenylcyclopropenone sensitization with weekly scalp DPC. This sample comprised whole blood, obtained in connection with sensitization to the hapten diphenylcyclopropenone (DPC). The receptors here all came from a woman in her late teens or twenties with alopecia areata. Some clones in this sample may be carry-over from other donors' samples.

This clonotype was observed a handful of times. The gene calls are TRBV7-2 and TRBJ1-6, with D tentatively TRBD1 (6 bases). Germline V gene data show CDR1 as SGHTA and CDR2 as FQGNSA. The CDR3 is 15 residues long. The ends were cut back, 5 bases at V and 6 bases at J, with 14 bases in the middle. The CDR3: CASSPFGGGNSPLHF. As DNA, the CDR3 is TGTGCCAGCAGCCCCTTTGGGGGCGGTAATTCACCCCTCCACTTT.

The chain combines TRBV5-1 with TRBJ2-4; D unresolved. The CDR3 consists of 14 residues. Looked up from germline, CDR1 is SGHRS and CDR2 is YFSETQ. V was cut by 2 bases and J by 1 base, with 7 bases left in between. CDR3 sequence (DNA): TGCGCCAGCAGCTTTGGGGATGCCAAAAACATTCAGTACTTC. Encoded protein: CASSFGDAKNIQYF. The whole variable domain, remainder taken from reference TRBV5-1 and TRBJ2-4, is KAGVTQTPRYLIKTRGQQVTLSCSPISGHRSVSWYQQTPGQGLQFLFEYFSETQRNKGNFPGRFSGRQFSNSRSEMNVSTLELGDSALYLCASSFGDAKNIQYFGAGTRLSVL.

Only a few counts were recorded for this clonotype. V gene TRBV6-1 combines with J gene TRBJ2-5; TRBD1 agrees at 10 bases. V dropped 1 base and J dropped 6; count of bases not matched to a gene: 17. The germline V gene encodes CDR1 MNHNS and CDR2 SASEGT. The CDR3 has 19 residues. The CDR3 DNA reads TGTGCCAGCAGTGAAGACGTTATCCGAGACAGGGGGCGAGAGAAGACCCAGTACTTC. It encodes CASSEDVIRDRGREKTQYF.

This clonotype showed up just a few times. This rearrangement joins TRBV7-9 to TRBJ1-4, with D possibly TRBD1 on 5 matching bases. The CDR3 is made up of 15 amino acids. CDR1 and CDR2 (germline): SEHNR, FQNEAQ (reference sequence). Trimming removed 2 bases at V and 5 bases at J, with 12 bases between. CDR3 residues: CASSLSGTDNEKLFF. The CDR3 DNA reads TGTGCCAGCAGCTTAAGTGGGACGGACAATGAAAAACTGTTTTTT.

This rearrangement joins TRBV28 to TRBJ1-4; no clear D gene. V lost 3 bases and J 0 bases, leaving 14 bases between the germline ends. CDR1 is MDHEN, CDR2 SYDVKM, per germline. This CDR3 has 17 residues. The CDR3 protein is CASSLDLRATTNEKLFF. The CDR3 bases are TGTGCCAGCAGTTTGGACCTTAGAGCGACAACTAATGAAAAACTGTTTTTT.

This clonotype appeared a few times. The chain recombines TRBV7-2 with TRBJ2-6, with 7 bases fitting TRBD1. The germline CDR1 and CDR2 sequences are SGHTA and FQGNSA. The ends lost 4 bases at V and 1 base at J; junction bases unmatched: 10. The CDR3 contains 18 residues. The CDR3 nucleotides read TGTGCCAGCAGCTCCCCGGGACAGAGAACATCTGGGGCCAACGTCCTGACTTTC. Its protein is CASSSPGQRTSGANVLTF.

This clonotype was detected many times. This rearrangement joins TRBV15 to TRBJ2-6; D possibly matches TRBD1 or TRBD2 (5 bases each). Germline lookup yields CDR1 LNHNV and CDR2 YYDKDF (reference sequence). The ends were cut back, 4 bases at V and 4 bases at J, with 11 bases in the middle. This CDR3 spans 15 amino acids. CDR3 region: CATSKGTQGANVLTF. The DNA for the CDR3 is TGTGCCACCAGCAAGGGGACCCAAGGGGCCAACGTCCTGACTTTC.

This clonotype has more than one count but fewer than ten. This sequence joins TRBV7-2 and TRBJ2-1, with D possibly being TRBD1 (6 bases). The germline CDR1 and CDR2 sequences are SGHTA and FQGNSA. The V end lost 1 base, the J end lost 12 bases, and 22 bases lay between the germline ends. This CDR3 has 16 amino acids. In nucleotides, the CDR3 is TGTGCCAGCAGCTTAGAATCGCGACCCCCAGGGGATCGGCAGTTCTTC. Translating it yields CASSLESRPPGDRQFF. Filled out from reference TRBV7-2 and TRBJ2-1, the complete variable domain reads GAGVSQSPSNKVTEKGKDVELRCDPISGHTALYWYRQSLGQGLEFLIYFQGNSAPDKSGLPSDRFSAERTGGSVSTLTIQRTQQEDSAVYLCASSLESRPPGDRQFFGPGTRLTVL.

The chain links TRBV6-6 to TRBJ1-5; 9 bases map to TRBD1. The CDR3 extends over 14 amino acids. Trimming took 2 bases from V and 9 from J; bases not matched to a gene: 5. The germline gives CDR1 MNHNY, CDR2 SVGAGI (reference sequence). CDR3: CASSYRDRESPQHF. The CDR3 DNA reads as TGTGCCAGCAGTTACCGGGACAGGGAGTCGCCCCAGCATTTT.